These 8 T cell receptor beta chains came from one sample sequenced in a study of CD8+ T cells in alopecia areata. As the sequencing template, cDNA was produced by extracting RNA and reverse transcribing it. The assay was immunoSEQ multiplex PCR, and TCRdb's table has in-frame clones only and misses some. The repertoire includes some 180,000 clones, approximately 50% of them detected once, and roughly a tenth sits in the top ten. Noted treatment: oral pan-JAK inhibitor, 5-10 mg twice daily. The starting material was CD8+ T cells sorted from blood, obtained between weeks 51 and 54, from a patient treated with tofacitinib. These receptors were taken from a human donor with alopecia areata.

The J gene is TRBJ2-4, the V gene TRBV10-3, with 7 positions matching TRBD1. This CDR3 is 15 amino acids long. The trim removed 3 bases at V and 7 bases at J, leaving 9 bases unmatched. CDR1 is ENHRY and CDR2 is SYGVKD in the germline V gene. Written as DNA, the CDR3 is TGTGCCATCAGTGAATCGGAGACAGGGTGGAACATTCAGTACTTC. This encodes CAISESETGWNIQYF.

The chain carries TRBV7-9 and TRBJ1-5; D remains unclear. Germline V gene lookup returns CDR1 SEHNR and CDR2 FQNEAQ (reference sequence). V lost 1 base to trimming and J lost 0 bases, with 7 bases between them. The CDR3 has 15 amino acids. In nucleotides, the CDR3 is TGTGCCAGCAGCTTAGGTGTCCTTAGCAATCAGCCCCAGCATTTT. This gives the protein CASSLGVLSNQPQHF.

The rearrangement uses TRBV2 and TRBJ1-5; no firm D call. V lost 1 base to trimming and J lost 0 bases, with 7 bases between them. The CDR3 length is 15 residues. Looked up from germline, CDR1 is SNHLY and CDR2 is FYNNEI. Here the CDR3 reads CASSEGADSNQPQHF. CDR3 DNA: TGTGCCAGCAGTGAAGGGGCAGATAGCAATCAGCCCCAGCATTTT.

Comments on this clone: Additional DNA sequences in this sample encode the identical CDR3. The chain is built from TRBV9 and TRBJ1-1; D possibly corresponds to TRBD1 (5 bases). The V and J ends lost 1 base and 5 bases respectively, with 9 bases between them. Germline V gene sequence: CDR1 SGDLS, CDR2 YYNGEE. This CDR3 has 13 residues. The CDR3 DNA is TGTGCCAGCAGCGTATCTCGGGGGACTGAAGCTTTCTTT. Its protein product is CASSVSRGTEAFF.

In its sample, this clone was seen once. The chain couples TRBV5-4 to TRBJ2-5; D is tentatively TRBD1 or TRBD2 (7 bases each). V was clipped by 0 bases and J by 4 bases, with 16 bases between them. CDR1 is SGHNT, CDR2 YYREEE, per germline (reference sequence). There are 16 residues in the CDR3. The CDR3 region is CASSLEVFRGGETQYF. CDR3 DNA: TGTGCCAGCAGCTTGGAGGTGTTCAGGGGGGGAGAGACCCAGTACTTC.

The chain uses TRBV11-2 and TRBJ2-1; D perhaps matches TRBD2 (5 bases). The CDR3 consists of 16 residues. V lost 1 base and J 6 bases, leaving 16 bases between the germline ends. Germline CDR1 reads SGHAT; CDR2 reads FQNNGV. CDR3 in DNA: TGTGCCAGCAGCTTAGCTTCTCCCCGAGGGTCCAATGAGCAGTTCTTC. Translated: CASSLASPRGSNEQFF. The full variable domain, its missing parts supplied by reference TRBV11-2 and TRBJ2-1, is EAGVAQSPRYKIIEKRQSVAFWCNPISGHATLYWYQQILGQGPKLLIQFQNNGVVDDSQLPKDRFSAERLKGVDSTLKIQPAKLEDSAVYLCASSLASPRGSNEQFFGPGTRLTVL.

The chain is built from TRBV10-3 and TRBJ2-1; a weak D match, TRBD2 (6 bases). The germline V and J ends were trimmed by 5 bases and 9 bases, with 20 bases remaining between them. This CDR3 contains 15 residues. Germline V gene lookup returns CDR1 ENHRY and CDR2 SYGVKD. CDR3 protein: CAISTSESGEAEQFF. The CDR3 DNA is TGTGCCATCAGTACCTCGGAAAGTGGGGAGGCTGAGCAGTTCTTC.

The chain joins TRBV27 to TRBJ2-1; D gene ambiguous. CDR3 length equals 13 residues. Trimming removed 4 bases from V and 3 bases from J, with 7 bases in between. From germline, CDR1 is MNHEY and CDR2 SMNVEV (reference sequence). The CDR3 spells CASSWYYYNEQFF. The CDR3 nucleotides read TGTGCCAGCAGTTGGTATTACTACAATGAGCAGTTCTTC.